These T cell receptor beta chains were read from a single sample in a study of Ad26.COV2.S vaccination and SARS-CoV-2 variants. The protocol was immunoSEQ multiplex PCR, while the TCRdb copy is restricted to in-frame clones and leaves out a portion. The data show about 350,000 clones, about 91% seen once. The material sequenced was peripheral blood, taken after recovery from COVID-19. The receptor set was obtained from a human donor who had recovered from COVID-19. CDR3s include the opening cysteine and the closing phenylalanine or tryptophan. The D gene is left open where the match is weak. Part of the rows lack a size; the others show once, few, many or a class for expanded clones.

V gene	CDR3 length	clone size	J gene	D gene	CDR3 DNA	CDR3 protein
TRBV9	13	.	TRBJ2-1	.	TGTGCCAGCAGCGTAGTGGCAGTAGATGAGCAGTTCTTC	CASSVVAVDEQFF
TRBV14	13	.	TRBJ1-6	TRBD1	TGTGCCAGCCGGGGACAGGGCAATTCACCCCTCCACTTT	CASRGQGNSPLHF
TRBV5-6	17	.	TRBJ1-4	TRBD1	TGTGCCAGCAGCTTAGGACAGGGATTACAAACTAATGAAAAACTGTTTTTT	CASSLGQGLQTNEKLFF
TRBV4-2	14	.	TRBJ1-2	.	TGTGCCAGCAGCCAAGATCCAGCTAACTATGGCTACACCTTC	CASSQDPANYGYTF
TRBV6-5	15	.	TRBJ1-6	TRBD1	TGTGCCAGCAACGTCCCCGGGACAGCTAATTCACCCCTCCACTTT	CASNVPGTANSPLHF
TRBV20-1	11	.	TRBJ1-3	.	TGCAGTGGCATGACTGGAAACACCATATATTTT	CSGMTGNTIYF
TRBV28	15	.	TRBJ2-3	.	TGTGCCAGCATTCCTGCGGGGGCTCTCACAGATACGCAGTATTTT	CASIPAGALTDTQYF
TRBV7-6	15	.	TRBJ2-3	TRBD2	TGTGCCAGCAGCTTACTAGCGGGGGGCACAGATACGCAGTATTTT	CASSLLAGGTDTQYF
TRBV12-3/TRBV12-4	13	.	TRBJ1-2	.	TGTGCCAGCAGTTGGCGGACGGCTTATGGCTACACCTTC	CASSWRTAYGYTF
TRBV19	12	.	TRBJ2-1	.	TGTGCCAGTAGCTCCAAATTCAATGAGCAGTTCTTC	CASSSKFNEQFF
TRBV5-4	15	.	TRBJ1-1	.	TGTGCCAGCAGGATCGGACGGGTCATGAACACTGAAGCTTTCTTT	CASRIGRVMNTEAFF
TRBV6-5	15	.	TRBJ1-2	TRBD1	TGTGCCAGCAGTCCCAGACAGGGGGCTAACTATGGCTACACCTTC	CASSPRQGANYGYTF
TRBV6-5	13	few	TRBJ2-1	TRBD2	TGTGCCAGCAGTTACGGGGAGGGCAATGAGCAGTTCTTC	CASSYGEGNEQFF
TRBV6-5	16	.	TRBJ1-6	.	TGTGCCAGCAGTTACTCGGGTTCGGGCTACAATTCACCCCTCCACTTT	CASSYSGSGYNSPLHF
TRBV7-8	12	once	TRBJ1-1	.	TGTGCCAGCAGCTATGGAGGCAGGGAGGCTTTCTTT	CASSYGGREAFF
TRBV6-2/TRBV6-3	16	.	TRBJ1-1	.	TGTGCCAGCAGTTACCCCCGCGCCCAGGGGAAGACTGAAGCTTTCTTT	CASSYPRAQGKTEAFF
TRBV6-4	16	.	TRBJ1-2	.	TGTGCCAGCAGTGCCACCTCCGGGACAACTAACTATGGCTACACCTTC	CASSATSGTTNYGYTF
TRBV7-2	14	.	TRBJ2-1	.	TGTGCCAGCACCCCCTGGACGGGCTACAATGAGCAGTTCTTC	CASTPWTGYNEQFF
TRBV7-9	13	.	TRBJ1-4	.	TGTGCCAGCAGCTTCACAGAGAATGAAAAACTGTTTTTT	CASSFTENEKLFF
TRBV6-5	13	.	TRBJ2-7	.	TGTGCCAGCAGCAACCCCCAGGTCTACGAGCAGTACTTC	CASSNPQVYEQYF